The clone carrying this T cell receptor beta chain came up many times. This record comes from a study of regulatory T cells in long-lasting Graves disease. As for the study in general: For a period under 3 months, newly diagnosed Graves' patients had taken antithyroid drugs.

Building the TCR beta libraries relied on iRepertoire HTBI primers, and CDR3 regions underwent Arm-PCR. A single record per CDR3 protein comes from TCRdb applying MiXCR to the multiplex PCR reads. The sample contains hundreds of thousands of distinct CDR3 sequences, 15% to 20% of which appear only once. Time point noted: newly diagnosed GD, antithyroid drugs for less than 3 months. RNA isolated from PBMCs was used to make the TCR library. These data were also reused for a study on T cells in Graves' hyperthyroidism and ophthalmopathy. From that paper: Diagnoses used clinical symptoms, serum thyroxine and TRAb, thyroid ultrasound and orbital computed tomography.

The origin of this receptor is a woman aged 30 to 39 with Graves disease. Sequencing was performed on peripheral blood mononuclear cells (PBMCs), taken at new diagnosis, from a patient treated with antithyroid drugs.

The CDR3 nucleotides are TGTGCCAGCAGCTATATACGGACAGGGCTTTTCTACAATGAGCAGTTCTTC. Translation gives CASSYIRTGLFYNEQFF. The gene calls are TRBV7-8 and TRBJ2-1; 8 bases align to TRBD1. Germline values: CDR1 SGHVS, CDR2 FQNEAQ. After removal of 4 bases from V and 3 bases from J, the junction contained 11 bases not matched to a gene. The CDR3 covers 17 residues.